One and the same sample provided the 4 T cell receptor beta chains below, sequenced in a study of blood T cell repertoires in COVID-19. Sequencing used immunoSEQ multiplex PCR; TCRdb keeps in-frame clones, though not all of them. The sample includes 130,000 to 150,000 clones, about 84% of them seen just once. Sequenced sample: peripheral blood. The source of these receptors is a man in his sixties with active or convalescent COVID-19.

This clone was seen a single time. V and J are TRBV15 and TRBJ1-1; 7 nucleotides line up with TRBD1. Germline V gene lookup returns CDR1 LNHNV and CDR2 YYDKDF (reference sequence). The CDR3 loop spans 15 amino acids. The J segment lost 0 bases and the V segment lost 8 bases, leaving 9 bases of the junction unmatched. In DNA, the CDR3 is TGTGCCACCGGTGACAGGGCCTTAATGAACACTGAAGCTTTCTTT. Protein: CATGDRALMNTEAFF.

The genes are TRBV6-5 and TRBJ2-1; 11 bases are shared with TRBD1. The ends lost 5 bases at V and 14 bases at J; junction bases unmatched: 11. This CDR3 has 14 amino acids. CDR1 is MNHEY and CDR2 is SVGAGI in the germline V gene. The CDR3 here is CASSPGQGARKKFF. CDR3 coding DNA: TGTGCCAGCAGTCCCGGACAGGGGGCGAGAAAGAAGTTCTTC.

CDR3 DNA: TGTGCCAGTAGTCCTGCTGGGAGCAATTCACCCCTCCACTTT. This sequence encodes CASSPAGSNSPLHF. The gene calls are TRBV19 and TRBJ1-6; D is uncertain. Germline loops: CDR1 LNHDA, CDR2 SQIVND (reference sequence). The CDR3 covers 14 residues. V gave up 5 bases and J gave up 7 bases, with 12 bases separating them.

This clone was picked up one time. The J gene is TRBJ2-6, the V gene TRBV27; no reliable D call. Germline V CDR1 and CDR2: MNHEY, SMNVEV (reference sequence). The CDR3 has 13 residues. Trimming took 3 bases from V and 4 from J, leaving 4 bases between them. CDR3: CASSFSGANVLTF. The CDR3 DNA sequence: TGTGCCAGCAGTTTTTCGGGGGCCAACGTCCTGACTTTC. Drawing the rest from reference TRBV27 and TRBJ2-6, the complete variable domain is EAQVTQNPRYLITVTGKKLTVTCSQNMNHEYMSWYRQDPGLGLRQIYYSMNVEVTDKGDVPEGYKVSRKEKRNFPLILESPSPNQTSLYFCASSFSGANVLTFGAGSRLTVL.